This TCR beta chain was recovered during a study of CD8+ T cells in alopecia areata. Study summary: Treatment of the treated patients consisted of oral tofacitinib, 5 to 10 mg twice daily.

V was cut by 5 bases and J by 4 bases, with 9 bases left in between. Germline V lookup: CDR1 SGHAT, CDR2 FQNNGV. This CDR3 region has 12 residues. Sequencing templates came from extracted RNA that was reverse transcribed into cDNA. Clones were read by immunoSEQ multiplex PCR, and TCRdb kept only the in-frame ones, dropping some. The sample yields 150,000 to 200,000 clones, approximately 59% seen once. The sequencing used CD4+ T cells sorted from blood, collected at week 0. This TCR derives from a human donor with alopecia areata. J is TRBJ2-7 and V is TRBV11-2; D gene uncertain. CDR3 nucleotide sequence: TGTGCCAGCAGCCCCTGGAGTTACGAGCAGTACTTC. This sequence encodes CASSPWSYEQYF.